Listed here are 25 T cell receptor beta chains from one sample, sequenced in a study of Ad26.COV2.S vaccination and SARS-CoV-2 variants. The data were produced by immunoSEQ multiplex PCR, yet TCRdb's version contains in-frame clones alone and is incomplete. The repertoire has 400,000 to 450,000 clones, 92% of them found once; the top ten carry approximately 1.6%. Documented treatment: roughly 19 received Ad26.COV2.S at low or high dose, single or two shots; several received placebo; per-sample allocation not given. Material that was analyzed had been drawn on day 63 after the first vaccine or placebo injection. The material sequenced was peripheral blood, taken in a trial of Ad26.COV2.S vaccine versus placebo. These TCRs come from a person aged 18 to 59 who received the Ad26.COV2.S COVID-19 vaccine or a placebo.

This clone was observed a handful of times. The DNA for the CDR3 is TGTGCCAGCTCCCCATTTTCGGCTGGCTACACCTTC. It yields the protein CASSPFSAGYTF. The chain couples TRBV19 to TRBJ1-2; D uncertain. Trimming took off 9 bases at V and 7 bases at J, with 15 bases between the two ends. Germline V gene sequence: CDR1 LNHDA, CDR2 SQIVND (reference sequence). The CDR3 runs 12 residues. The full variable domain, rest sourced from reference TRBV19 and TRBJ1-2, is DGGITQSPKYLFRKEGQNVTLSCEQNLNHDAMYWYRQDPGQGLRLIYYSQIVNDFQKGDIAEGYSVSREKKESFPLTVTSAQKNPTAFYLCASSPFSAGYTFGSGTRLTVV.

This clone has a single count. This chain links TRBV21-1 with TRBJ1-5. TRBV21-1 is designated a pseudogene. The CDR3 has 15 amino acids. The CDR3 protein is CASSKGQPSNQPQHF. The CDR3 nucleotides are TGTGCCAGCAGCAAAGGTCAGCCCAGCAATCAGCCCCAGCATTTT.

The chain is built from TRBV29-1 and TRBJ2-5, with a possible D match to TRBD2 (5 bases). Trimming took off 1 base at V and 0 bases at J, with 12 bases between the two ends. The CDR3 runs 15 residues. Per the germline V gene, CDR1 is SQVTM and CDR2 is ANQGSEA. CDR3 in amino acids: CSVEGTADDQETQYF. The CDR3 DNA is TGCAGCGTTGAAGGGACTGCGGATGACCAAGAGACCCAGTACTTC.

The chain combines TRBV19 with TRBJ2-5; 8 bases fit TRBD2. The V gene end was trimmed by 2 bases and the J gene end by 4 bases; junction bases not matched to a gene: 6. Germline CDR1 and CDR2: LNHDA and SQIVND (reference sequence). The CDR3 contains 15 residues. CDR3 protein: CASSITSGGSETQYF. The CDR3 DNA reads as TGTGCCAGTAGTATAACCAGCGGGGGTTCAGAGACCCAGTACTTC. The variable domain in full, with the rest retrieved from reference TRBV19 and TRBJ2-5, is DGGITQSPKYLFRKEGQNVTLSCEQNLNHDAMYWYRQDPGQGLRLIYYSQIVNDFQKGDIAEGYSVSREKKESFPLTVTSAQKNPTAFYLCASSITSGGSETQYFGPGTRLLVL.

The rearrangement links TRBV2 to TRBJ2-7; D not certain. This CDR3 spans 13 amino acids. Germline CDR1 SNHLY, CDR2 FYNNEI. The germline V and J ends were trimmed by 8 bases and 1 base, with 12 bases remaining between them. The CDR3 sequence is CASASDLSYEQYF. DNA of the CDR3: TGTGCCAGCGCCTCGGACCTTTCCTACGAGCAGTACTTC.

V gene TRBV11-3 combines with J gene TRBJ2-1; 14 bases align to TRBD2. V lost 0 bases and J lost 0; bases outside the gene matches: 1. CDR1 SGHNT and CDR2 YENEEA come from the germline V gene. This CDR3 has 18 residues. The CDR3 DNA reads as TGTGCCAGCAGCTTAGAGGGGACTAGCGGGGGCTCCTACAATGAGCAGTTCTTC. It is translated as CASSLEGTSGGSYNEQFF.

This chain's CDR3 is CSAQGQGNPQFF. CDR3 DNA: TGCAGCGCCCAGGGACAGGGGAATCCGCAGTTCTTC. The chain links TRBV29-1 to TRBJ2-1; 10 bases match TRBD1. With 7 bases clipped from V and 12 bases from J, the junction kept 9 bases outside the gene matches. Germline CDR1 SQVTM, CDR2 ANQGSEA. The CDR3 runs 12 residues.

This chain uses TRBV28 with TRBJ1-3, with D perhaps TRBD1 (5 bases). The germline gives CDR1 MDHEN, CDR2 SYDVKM. V was trimmed by 11 bases and J by 7 bases, leaving 24 bases between them. This CDR3 is built from 15 residues. The CDR3 loop is CAAFASARGVNTIYF. The CDR3 region has the DNA TGTGCCGCCTTTGCCTCGGCCAGAGGGGTCAACACCATATATTTT.

V and J are TRBV6-5 and TRBJ1-2; 7 bases map to TRBD1. CDR3 size: 14 residues. With 0 bases clipped from V and 4 bases from J, the junction kept 2 bases outside the gene matches. Germline V gives CDR1 MNHEY, CDR2 SVGAGI. CDR3 sequence (DNA): TGTGCCAGCAGTTACTCGAACAGGGGCTATGGCTACACCTTC. As protein: CASSYSNRGYGYTF.

The chain employs TRBV28 and TRBJ2-1; D may correspond to TRBD1 or TRBD2 (6 bases each). The CDR3 extends over 16 amino acids. V was pared by 7 bases and J by 4 bases, with 20 bases between. In germline, CDR1 is MDHEN, CDR2 SYDVKM. The CDR3 loop reads CASIKQGLGRYNEQFF. The CDR3 nucleotides read TGTGCCAGCATTAAACAGGGTCTTGGGAGGTACAATGAGCAGTTCTTC.

V gene TRBV10-3 combines with J gene TRBJ2-2, with a tentative D call TRBD1 (6 bases). V lost 5 bases to trimming and J lost 1 base, with 11 bases between them. The CDR3 consists of 15 residues. Germline values: CDR1 ENHRY, CDR2 SYGVKD. The CDR3 nucleotides read TGTGCCATCAGTCAATCGGACAGGAACACCGGGGAGCTGTTTTTT. It yields the protein CAISQSDRNTGELFF.

The chain links TRBV30 to TRBJ2-7; tentatively, D is TRBD1 or TRBD2 (6 bases each). Germline CDR1 is GTSNPN and CDR2 is SVGIG (reference sequence). CDR3 size: 13 residues. CDR3 in amino acids: CASTRGPGYEQYF. The CDR3 coding sequence is TGTGCTTCGACACGGGGGCCGGGCTACGAGCAGTACTTC.

The chain couples TRBV7-2 to TRBJ2-5; 7 bases fit TRBD2. Germline V CDR1 and CDR2: SGHTA, FQGNSA. The ends lost 3 bases at V and 7 bases at J; junction bases unmatched: 5. The CDR3 is 13 residues long. The chain's CDR3 is CASSLESGGTQYF. CDR3 sequence (DNA): TGTGCCAGCAGCTTGGAGTCGGGGGGGACCCAGTACTTC.

The rearrangement joins TRBV23-1 to TRBJ1-2, with D hard to call. TRBV23-1 qualifies as an ORF whose function is uncertain. V gave up 2 bases and J gave up 7 bases, with 14 bases separating them. This CDR3 has 14 amino acids. The CDR3, as DNA: TGCGCCAGCAGTCAAGGTTATTCATCCGGTGGCTACACCTTC. Its translation: CASSQGYSSGGYTF.

The chain employs TRBV19 and TRBJ1-4; D is ambiguous. V lost 7 bases, J lost 0 bases, and 12 bases lay in between. This CDR3 spans 15 amino acids. Germline CDR1 and CDR2: LNHDA and SQIVND (reference sequence). CDR3 in amino acids: CASKPTPATNEKLFF. The CDR3 coding sequence is TGTGCCAGTAAACCGACACCCGCAACTAATGAAAAACTGTTTTTT.

This clone was detected only once. The rearrangement uses TRBV4-3 and TRBJ2-3; D ambiguous. Looked up from germline, CDR1 is LGHNA and CDR2 is YSLEER. The length of the CDR3 is 14 residues. Trimming pared 1 base from V and 5 bases from J, leaving 10 bases between. CDR3 sequence reads: CASSQVPKKDTQYF. As DNA, the CDR3 is TGCGCCAGCAGCCAAGTACCCAAAAAAGATACGCAGTATTTT.

The chain couples TRBV5-4 to TRBJ2-3, with a possible D match to TRBD2 (6 bases). The V gene lost 3 bases and the J gene lost 2 bases, with 13 bases spanning the gap. CDR1 and CDR2 (germline): SGHNT, YYREEE (reference sequence). The CDR3 is 15 amino acids. The CDR3 spells CASSSLARPTDTQYF. The CDR3 region has the DNA TGTGCCAGCAGCTCCCTAGCGCGCCCCACAGATACGCAGTATTTT.

This clone was found once. The chain couples TRBV28 to TRBJ1-2, with 8 positions matching TRBD1. Germline trimming cut 6 bases from V and 2 bases from J; bases unmatched to any gene: 17. This CDR3 spans 18 amino acids. Germline V lookup: CDR1 MDHEN, CDR2 SYDVKM. This chain's CDR3 is CASSYMQGAGALNYGYTF. CDR3 sequence (DNA): TGTGCCAGCAGCTATATGCAGGGGGCAGGGGCTCTCAACTATGGCTACACCTTC.

The chain has TRBV30 and TRBJ2-3; D perhaps matches TRBD2 (5 bases). CDR3 length: 13 amino acids. CDR1 is GTSNPN and CDR2 is SVGIG in the germline V gene (reference sequence). V shed 1 base and J shed 10 bases, with 15 bases lying between them. CDR3 amino acids: CAWSAFSSGAQYF. The CDR3 coding sequence is TGTGCCTGGAGTGCCTTTTCTTCCGGGGCGCAGTATTTT.

The chain links TRBV27 to TRBJ2-3; 11 nucleotides align to TRBD2. Looked up from germline, CDR1 is MNHEY and CDR2 is SMNVEV (reference sequence). V was pared by 0 bases and J by 4 bases, with 9 bases of the junction left unmatched. The CDR3 has 18 residues. The CDR3 loop reads CASSLSSLLAGGADTQYF. The CDR3 DNA reads TGTGCCAGCAGTTTATCGTCCCTGCTAGCGGGGGGTGCAGATACGCAGTATTTT.

This clone was observed a handful of times. V gene TRBV6-5 combines with J gene TRBJ2-7; 10 bases align to TRBD1. CDR3 length equals 15 residues. V gave up 4 bases and J gave up 4 bases; unmatched junction bases: 7. Per germline, CDR1 MNHEY and CDR2 SVGAGI. The DNA for the CDR3 is TGTGCCAGCAGTTCCCCGACAGGGGGCCAATACGAGCAGTACTTC. Its protein is CASSSPTGGQYEQYF.

A few counts support this clone. The CDR3 DNA sequence: TGTGCCAGCAGCTTTTTCGGATATCGGGGCAATCAGCCCCAGCATTTT. This encodes CASSFFGYRGNQPQHF. This rearrangement joins TRBV7-8 to TRBJ1-5, with unresolved D. The CDR3 totals 16 residues. Trimming took off 3 bases at V and 2 bases at J, with 14 bases between the two ends. Germline-derived CDR1 and CDR2 are SGHVS and FQNEAQ. The variable domain in full, completed from reference TRBV7-8 and TRBJ1-5, reads GAGVSQSPRYKVAKRGQDVALRCDPISGHVSLFWYQQALGQGPEFLTYFQNEAQLDKSGLPSDRFFAERPEGSVSTLKIQRTQQEDSAVYLCASSFFGYRGNQPQHFGDGTRLSIL.

The chain couples TRBV6-5 to TRBJ2-3; D unclear. Germline V gives CDR1 MNHEY, CDR2 SVGAGI. V was shortened by 2 bases and J by 4 bases, with 10 bases between the two germline ends. This CDR3 region has 14 residues. CDR3 coding DNA: TGTGCCAGCAGTTACGTCGTTCCACCAGATACGCAGTATTTT. As protein: CASSYVVPPDTQYF.

The chain combines TRBV9 with TRBJ1-4; TRBD1 aligns across 9 bases. The CDR3 is 15 residues long. Germline assignment: CDR1 SGDLS and CDR2 YYNGEE. J lost 11 bases, V lost 4 bases, and 12 bases had no gene match. Here the CDR3 reads CASSPQDRGGYKLFF. As DNA, the CDR3 is TGTGCCAGCAGCCCCCAGGACAGGGGAGGATACAAACTGTTTTTT.

A single count supports this clone. The junction does not match germline at one end; this may be a read error. This chain connects TRBV7-7 to TRBJ2-1; 9 nucleotides align to TRBD2. The CDR3 extends over 17 amino acids. CDR1 SSHAT and CDR2 FNYEAQ come from the germline V gene (reference sequence). CDR3 region: CASSLGAGGGAGNEQFF. DNA of the CDR3: TGTGCTAGCAGCTTAGGGGCCGGCGGGGGGGCCGGCAATGAGCAGTTCTTC.